Below, 18 T cell receptor beta chains from the same sample are listed, as sequenced in a study of OX40 agonist ivuxolimab in advanced cancers. Using immunoSEQ multiplex PCR, the repertoire was profiled, and TCRdb retains in-frame clones only, with some absent. The repertoire includes 58,000 or so clones, roughly 84% of them detected once, and approximately 0.64% sits in the top ten. Sequenced material: CD4+ or CD8+ T cells sorted from blood, taken in a trial of the OX40 agonist ivuxolimab. These receptors all stem from an adult with an advanced solid tumor such as melanoma, head and neck, liver or kidney cancer.

This CDR3 is CASSPRQIPTGEQYF. Written as DNA, the CDR3 is TGTGCCAGCTCACCACGGCAGATCCCTACAGGGGAGCAGTACTTC. The genes are TRBV18 and TRBJ2-7, with D perhaps matching TRBD1 (6 bases). This CDR3 spans 15 amino acids. Germline-derived CDR1 and CDR2 are KGHSH and LQKENI. Trimming took off 1 base at V and 7 bases at J, with 17 bases between the two ends.

The table lists this clone with a few counts. The chain employs TRBV5-1 and TRBJ1-1; D is undetermined. V dropped 1 base and J dropped 3 bases, with 13 bases sitting between them. CDR3 length equals 15 residues. Germline V gene lookup returns CDR1 SGHRS and CDR2 YFSETQ. The CDR3 loop is CASSLLDTGDTEAFF. The CDR3 DNA sequence: TGCGCCAGCAGCTTGCTCGACACGGGTGACACTGAAGCTTTCTTT.

As to this clone: Germline and junction disagree at one end, which may indicate a read error. CDR3 nucleotides: TGCCGTTGGGCAGGGCCTTCCTACGAGCAGTACTTC. It yields the protein CRWAGPSYEQYF. This chain uses TRBV7-4 with TRBJ2-7, with a weak D call TRBD1 (5 bases). The CDR3 is made up of 12 amino acids. CDR1 is SGHVT and CDR2 is SQSDAQ in the germline V gene.

The chain recombines TRBV7-2 with TRBJ1-2; D is unresolved. Trimming took off 3 bases at V and 2 bases at J, with 10 bases between the two ends. CDR1 is SGHTA and CDR2 is FQGNSA in the germline V gene. The CDR3 contains 14 residues. DNA for the CDR3: TGTGCCAGCAGCTTGTCACGAGAAAACTATGGCTACACCTTC. The encoded protein is CASSLSRENYGYTF.

This clone came up a few times. The gene calls are TRBV6-1 and TRBJ2-3, with TRBD2 matching over 13 bases. Per the germline V gene, CDR1 is MNHNS and CDR2 is SASEGT. The CDR3 contains 17 residues. Trimming took 0 bases from V and 6 from J; bases not matched to a gene: 6. The CDR3 here is CASSEAQTSGGWDTQYF. Here the CDR3 DNA reads TGTGCCAGCAGTGAAGCGCAGACTAGCGGGGGGTGGGATACGCAGTATTTT.

This clone has a handful of counts. The CDR3 loop is CASRSSFQETQYF. The DNA for the CDR3 is TGTGCCAGCAGGAGCAGTTTCCAAGAGACCCAGTACTTC. This chain connects TRBV27 to TRBJ2-5; D is unclear. Per the germline V gene, CDR1 is MNHEY and CDR2 is SMNVEV (reference sequence). This CDR3 contains 13 residues. V was clipped by 6 bases and J by 1 base, with 9 bases between them.

This chain joins TRBV5-1 and TRBJ2-3; TRBD1 matches 11 bases. After removal of 4 bases from V and 5 bases from J, the junction contained 3 bases not matched to a gene. Germline V lookup: CDR1 SGHRS, CDR2 YFSETQ. The CDR3 runs to 14 residues. The CDR3 DNA is TGCGCCAGCAGCCGGACAGGGGGCAGAGATACGCAGTATTTT. Translated: CASSRTGGRDTQYF.

The rearrangement joins TRBV5-1 to TRBJ2-1, with D possibly TRBD2 on 5 matching bases. V was cut by 3 bases and J by 2 bases, with 18 bases left in between. Germline CDR1 is SGHRS and CDR2 is YFSETQ. This CDR3 contains 17 residues. In nucleotides, the CDR3 is TGCGCCAGCAGCTCGCCTAGGGAGCGCCGCCCCTACAATGAGCAGTTCTTC. It is translated as CASSSPRERRPYNEQFF.

The chain links TRBV5-4 to TRBJ1-3; D unclear. The germline gives CDR1 SGHNT, CDR2 YYREEE (reference sequence). The CDR3 contains 12 residues. Deletions cut 5 bases from V and 4 bases from J, with 7 bases between. The CDR3 region is CASSRRGNTIYF. CDR3 nucleotide sequence: TGTGCCAGCAGTCGCCGGGGAAACACCATATATTTT.

Only one count was recorded for this clone. The J gene is TRBJ2-1, the V gene TRBV2, with 11 bases that match TRBD2. Germline V CDR1 and CDR2: SNHLY, FYNNEI. The V gene end was trimmed by 7 bases and the J gene end by 7 bases; junction bases not matched to a gene: 9. This CDR3 contains 15 residues. The CDR3 DNA is TGTGCCAGCAAGCCCACTAGCGGGAGTTGGAATGAGCAGTTCTTC. This gives the protein CASKPTSGSWNEQFF.

The sample holds a few counts of this clone. The genes are TRBV30 and TRBJ2-3, with D unresolved. The CDR3 is 13 residues long. With 4 bases removed from V and 6 bases from J, the gap between germline ends came to 14 bases. The germline V gene encodes CDR1 GTSNPN and CDR2 SVGIG (reference sequence). Written as DNA, the CDR3 is TGTGCCTGGATTTTAAAGGGTCACGATACGCAGTATTTT. Amino acid sequence: CAWILKGHDTQYF.

The chain uses TRBV10-3 and TRBJ2-7, with 7 bases fitting TRBD2. The CDR3 is 14 residues long. The germline V gene has CDR1 ENHRY and CDR2 SYGVKD. The J segment lost 0 bases and the V segment lost 9 bases, leaving 8 bases of the junction unmatched. The CDR3 bases are TGTGCCATGCAGAGGGAGCGGGACTCCTACGAGCAGTACTTC. Translating gives CAMQRERDSYEQYF.

V gene TRBV30 combines with J gene TRBJ2-3; TRBD2 aligns across 11 bases. This CDR3 is built from 15 residues. V was pared by 0 bases and J by 4 bases, with 3 bases of the junction left unmatched. Germline CDR1 reads GTSNPN; CDR2 reads SVGIG (reference sequence). CDR3: CAWSVSTSGADTQYF. DNA for the CDR3: TGTGCCTGGAGTGTCTCGACTAGCGGGGCAGATACGCAGTATTTT.

In DNA form, the CDR3 reads TGTGCCAGCAGCTTAGACTTGAGGACAGGACAAAACACTGAAGCTTTCTTT. It codes for CASSLDLRTGQNTEAFF. V and J are TRBV11-2 and TRBJ1-1; 7 positions agree with TRBD1. Germline V gene data show CDR1 as SGHAT and CDR2 as FQNNGV. V was clipped by 0 bases and J by 2 bases; unmatched bases: 9. The CDR3 has 17 residues. Full variable domain (missing parts from reference TRBV11-2 and TRBJ1-1): EAGVAQSPRYKIIEKRQSVAFWCNPISGHATLYWYQQILGQGPKLLIQFQNNGVVDDSQLPKDRFSAERLKGVDSTLKIQPAKLEDSAVYLCASSLDLRTGQNTEAFFGQGTRLTVV.

The chain joins TRBV25-1 to TRBJ2-3; 7 bases fit TRBD2. The CDR3 spans 14 residues. Germline trimming cut 5 bases from V and 2 bases from J; bases unmatched to any gene: 4. Per the germline V gene, CDR1 is MGHDK and CDR2 is SYGVNS. CDR3 sequence: CASSSRDYTDTQYF. The CDR3 DNA is TGTGCCAGCAGTTCCCGGGACTACACAGATACGCAGTATTTT. Supplemented by reference TRBV25-1 and TRBJ2-3, the full variable domain reads EADIYQTPRYLVIGTGKKITLECSQTMGHDKMYWYQQDPGMELHLIHYSYGVNSTEKGDLSSESTVSRIRTEHFPLTLESARPSHTSQYLCASSSRDYTDTQYFGPGTRLTVL.

This clone appeared a single time. The rearrangement joins TRBV2 to TRBJ2-2, with 7 bases aligning to TRBD2. The V segment lost 6 bases and the J segment 4 bases; nucleotides outside the gene matches: 17. The CDR3 spans 18 residues. Germline V gene sequence: CDR1 SNHLY, CDR2 FYNNEI. For the CDR3, the DNA is TGTGCCAGCAGCCTACACGCCTTTGGGAGGGTAGGCACCGGGGAGCTGTTTTTT. It translates to CASSLHAFGRVGTGELFF.

The chain recombines TRBV9 with TRBJ2-1; D is perhaps TRBD1 (6 bases). V lost 4 bases and J 4 bases, leaving 15 bases between the germline ends. Germline V CDR1 and CDR2: SGDLS, YYNGEE. This CDR3 spans 15 amino acids. The chain's CDR3 is CASSTRRTAYNEQFF. As DNA, the CDR3 is TGTGCCAGCAGCACCCGCCGGACAGCATACAATGAGCAGTTCTTC. The full variable domain, completed using reference TRBV9 and TRBJ2-1, is DSGVTQTPKHLITATGQRVTLRCSPRSGDLSVYWYQQSLDQGLQFLIQYYNGEERAKGNILERFSAQQFPDLHSELNLSSLELGDSALYFCASSTRRTAYNEQFFGPGTRLTVL.

V gene TRBV5-1 combines with J gene TRBJ2-6, with D tentatively TRBD2 (6 bases). With 5 bases removed from V and 0 bases from J, the gap between germline ends came to 15 bases. The CDR3 spans 17 residues. Germline CDR1 SGHRS, CDR2 YFSETQ. CDR3 DNA: TGCGCCAGCAGACGGGACTCCCAGTACTCTGGGGCCAACGTCCTGACTTTC. This gives the protein CASRRDSQYSGANVLTF.